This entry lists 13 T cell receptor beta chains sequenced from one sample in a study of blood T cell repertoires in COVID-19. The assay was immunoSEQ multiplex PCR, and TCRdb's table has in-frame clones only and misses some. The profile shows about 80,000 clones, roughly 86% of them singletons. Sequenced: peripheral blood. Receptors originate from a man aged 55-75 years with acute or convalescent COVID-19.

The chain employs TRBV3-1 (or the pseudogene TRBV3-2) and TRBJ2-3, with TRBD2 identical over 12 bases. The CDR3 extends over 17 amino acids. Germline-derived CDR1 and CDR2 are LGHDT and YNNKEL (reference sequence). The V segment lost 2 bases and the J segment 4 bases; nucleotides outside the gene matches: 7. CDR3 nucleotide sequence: TGTGCCAGCAGCCAACAGCGGCTAGCGGGAGGGCCAGATACGCAGTATTTT. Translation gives CASSQQRLAGGPDTQYF.

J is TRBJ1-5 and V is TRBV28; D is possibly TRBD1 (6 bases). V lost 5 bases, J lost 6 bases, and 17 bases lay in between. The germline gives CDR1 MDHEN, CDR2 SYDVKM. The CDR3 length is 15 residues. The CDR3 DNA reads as TGTGCCAGCAGTCCTTCAGGGGCGATGAGTCAGCCCCAGCATTTT. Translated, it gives CASSPSGAMSQPQHF.

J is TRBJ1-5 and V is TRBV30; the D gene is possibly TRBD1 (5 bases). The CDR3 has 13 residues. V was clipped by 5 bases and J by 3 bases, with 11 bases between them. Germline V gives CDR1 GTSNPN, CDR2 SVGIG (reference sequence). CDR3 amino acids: CAWGAGSNQPQHF. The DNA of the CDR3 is TGTGCCTGGGGGGCGGGGTCCAATCAGCCCCAGCATTTT.

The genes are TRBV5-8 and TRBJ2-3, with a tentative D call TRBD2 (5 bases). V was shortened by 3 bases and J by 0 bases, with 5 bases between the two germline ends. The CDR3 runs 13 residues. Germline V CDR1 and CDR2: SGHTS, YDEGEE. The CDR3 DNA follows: TGTGCCAGCAGCTGGACTAGCACAGATACGCAGTATTTT. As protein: CASSWTSTDTQYF. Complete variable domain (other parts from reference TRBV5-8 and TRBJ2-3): EAGVTQSPTHLIKTRGQQATLRCSPISGHTSVYWYQQALGLGLQFLLWYDEGEERNRGNFPPRFSGRQFPNYSSELNVNALELEDSALYLCASSWTSTDTQYFGPGTRLTVL.

DNA of the CDR3: TGCGCCAGCAGCCGCGGACAGGCAACCGGGGCCTATTCTGGGGCCAACGTCCTGACTTTC. Translation: CASSRGQATGAYSGANVLTF. The chain links TRBV4-3 to TRBJ2-6; 7 bases map to TRBD1. The CDR3 is 20 amino acids. Germline V gene lookup returns CDR1 LGHNA and CDR2 YSLEER. V lost 4 bases and J lost 1; bases outside the gene matches: 16.

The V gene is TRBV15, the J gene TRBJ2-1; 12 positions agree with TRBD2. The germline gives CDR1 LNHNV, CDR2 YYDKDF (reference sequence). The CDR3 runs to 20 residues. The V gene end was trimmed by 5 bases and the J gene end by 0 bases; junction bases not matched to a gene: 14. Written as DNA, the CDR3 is TGTGCCACCAGCCCGAGTCCCGGGACTAGCGGGTCAAGCTCCTACAATGAGCAGTTCTTC. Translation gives CATSPSPGTSGSSSYNEQFF.

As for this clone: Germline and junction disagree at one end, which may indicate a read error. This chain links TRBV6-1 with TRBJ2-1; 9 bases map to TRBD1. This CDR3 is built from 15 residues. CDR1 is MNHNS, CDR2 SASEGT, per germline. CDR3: CASSEGQGPYNEQFF. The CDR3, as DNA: TGTGCCAGCAGTGAGGGACAGGGTCCCTATAATGAGCAGTTCTTC.

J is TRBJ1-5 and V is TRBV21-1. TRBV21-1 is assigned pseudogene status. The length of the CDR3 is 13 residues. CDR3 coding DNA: TGTGCCAACACCTGGGGGGGGAATCAGCCCCAGCATTTT. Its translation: CANTWGGNQPQHF.

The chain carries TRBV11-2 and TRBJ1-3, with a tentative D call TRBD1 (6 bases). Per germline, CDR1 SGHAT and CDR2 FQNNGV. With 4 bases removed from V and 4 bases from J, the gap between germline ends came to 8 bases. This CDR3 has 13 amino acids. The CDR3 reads CASSSGQGNTIYF. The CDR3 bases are TGTGCCAGCAGCTCCGGACAGGGAAACACCATATATTTT.

This CDR3 is CASRGQGGSPLHF. CDR3 sequence (DNA): TGTGCCAGCAGGGGACAGGGCGGTTCACCCCTCCACTTT. J is TRBJ1-6 and V is TRBV7-2; 9 bases fit TRBD1. Germline V lookup: CDR1 SGHTA, CDR2 FQGNSA. The V gene end was trimmed by 6 bases and the J gene end by 9 bases; junction bases not matched to a gene: 3. The CDR3 length is 13 residues.

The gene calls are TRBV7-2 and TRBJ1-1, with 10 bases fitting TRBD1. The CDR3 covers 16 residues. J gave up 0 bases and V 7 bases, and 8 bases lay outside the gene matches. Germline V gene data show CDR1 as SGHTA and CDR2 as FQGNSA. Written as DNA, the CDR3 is TGTGCCAGCACCCGGGACAGGGGTTGGATGAACACTGAAGCTTTCTTT. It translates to CASTRDRGWMNTEAFF.

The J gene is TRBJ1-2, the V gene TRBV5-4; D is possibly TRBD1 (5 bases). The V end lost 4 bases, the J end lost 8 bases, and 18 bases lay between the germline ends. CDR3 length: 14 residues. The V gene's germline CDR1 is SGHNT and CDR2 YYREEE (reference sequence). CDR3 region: CASSTSGRVWGYTF. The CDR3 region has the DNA TGTGCCAGCAGCACTTCGGGCAGGGTGTGGGGCTACACCTTC.

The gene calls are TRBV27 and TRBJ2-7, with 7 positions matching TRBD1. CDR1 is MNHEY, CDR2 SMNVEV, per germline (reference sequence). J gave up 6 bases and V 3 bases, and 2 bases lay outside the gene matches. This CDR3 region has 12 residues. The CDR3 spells CASSFNRGEQYF. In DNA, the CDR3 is TGTGCCAGCAGTTTCAACAGGGGCGAGCAGTACTTC.